The entry below describes one T cell receptor beta chain. Its cognate antigen is unknown. This sample was taken from a study of cytomegalovirus exposure and HLA in healthy donors. Study at large: Unique TCR beta sequences numbering 95 million to 130 million came from around 180 million T cells in an earlier analysis. Regarding the study as a whole: When a later analysis compared HLA-associated TCR beta chains with equally common others, the HLA-associated chains turned out to be more clonally expanded and to have lower generation probabilities. Rates of TCR association differed by HLA locus in a later analysis, with DRB1 highest and HLA-C lowest.

V shed 6 bases, J shed 8 bases, and the junction held 12 bases outside the gene matches. The CDR3 extends over 14 amino acids. The germline V gene has CDR1 MDHEN and CDR2 SYDVKM. Though probably carrying unrecorded immune exposures, donors were nominally healthy at sampling. 60 Vbeta and 13 Jbeta primers were used in PCR. The protocol was immunoSEQ multiplex PCR, while the TCRdb copy is restricted to in-frame clones and leaves out a portion. Of about 180,000 clones listed, roughly 82% are singletons. The receptor was derived from a woman between 50 and 59 years old in good health and CMV-seronegative. Sequences were obtained from PBMCs. The rearrangement joins TRBV28 to TRBJ1-2; 7 nucleotides agree with TRBD1. CDR3 nucleotide sequence: TGTGCCAGCAGCAATAACGACAGGGTCGGGGGCTACACCTTC. It yields the protein CASSNNDRVGGYTF.